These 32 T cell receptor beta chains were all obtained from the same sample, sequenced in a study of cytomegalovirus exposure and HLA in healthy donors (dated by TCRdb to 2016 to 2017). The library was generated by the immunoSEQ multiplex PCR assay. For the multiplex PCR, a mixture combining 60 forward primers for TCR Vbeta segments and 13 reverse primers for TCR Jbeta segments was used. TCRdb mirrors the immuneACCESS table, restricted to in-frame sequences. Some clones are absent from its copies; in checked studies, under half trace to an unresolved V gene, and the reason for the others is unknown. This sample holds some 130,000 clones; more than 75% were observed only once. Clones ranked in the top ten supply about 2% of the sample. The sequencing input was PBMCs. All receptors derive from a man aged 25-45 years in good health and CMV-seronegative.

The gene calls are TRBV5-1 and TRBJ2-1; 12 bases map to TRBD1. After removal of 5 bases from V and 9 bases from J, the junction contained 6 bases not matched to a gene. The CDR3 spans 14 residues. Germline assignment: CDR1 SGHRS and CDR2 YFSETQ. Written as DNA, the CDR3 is TGCGCCAGCAGAACCGGGACAGGGGGCAGTGAGCAGTTCTTC. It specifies CASRTGTGGSEQFF.

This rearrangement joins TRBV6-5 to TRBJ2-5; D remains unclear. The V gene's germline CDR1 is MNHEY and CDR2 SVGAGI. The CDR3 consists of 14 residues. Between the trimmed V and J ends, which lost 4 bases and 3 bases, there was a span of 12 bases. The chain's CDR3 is CASSSRNIEETQYF. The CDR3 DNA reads TGTGCCAGCAGTTCTCGAAATATAGAAGAGACCCAGTACTTC.

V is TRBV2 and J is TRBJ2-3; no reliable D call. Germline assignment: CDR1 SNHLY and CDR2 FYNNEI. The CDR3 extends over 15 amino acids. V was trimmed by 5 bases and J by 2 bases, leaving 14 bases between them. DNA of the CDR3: TGTGCCAGCAGTCCTGAAAATCGACACACAGATACGCAGTATTTT. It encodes CASSPENRHTDTQYF.

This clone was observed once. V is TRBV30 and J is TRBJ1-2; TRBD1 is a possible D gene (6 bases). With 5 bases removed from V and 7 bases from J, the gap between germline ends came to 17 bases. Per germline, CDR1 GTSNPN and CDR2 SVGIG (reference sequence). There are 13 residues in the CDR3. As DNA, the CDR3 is TGTGCCTGGTCCCAGGGGCGCCCTCGTGGCTACACCTTC. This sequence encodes CAWSQGRPRGYTF.

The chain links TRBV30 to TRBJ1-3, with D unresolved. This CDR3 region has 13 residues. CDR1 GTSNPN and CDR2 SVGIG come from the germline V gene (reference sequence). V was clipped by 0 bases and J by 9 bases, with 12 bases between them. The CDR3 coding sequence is TGTGCCTGGAGTGTATCGGGGATCGGCACCATATATTTT. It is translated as CAWSVSGIGTIYF.

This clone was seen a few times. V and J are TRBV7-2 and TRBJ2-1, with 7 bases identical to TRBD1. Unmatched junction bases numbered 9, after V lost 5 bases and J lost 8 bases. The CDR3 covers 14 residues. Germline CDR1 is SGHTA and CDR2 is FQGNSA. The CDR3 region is CASSPQTGRDEQFF. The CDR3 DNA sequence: TGTGCCAGCAGCCCCCAGACAGGGCGCGATGAGCAGTTCTTC.

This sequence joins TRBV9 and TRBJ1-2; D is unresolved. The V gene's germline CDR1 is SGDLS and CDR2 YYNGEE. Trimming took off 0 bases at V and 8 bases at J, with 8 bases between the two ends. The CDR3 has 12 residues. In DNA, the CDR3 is TGTGCCAGCAGCGTAGTAGCTGGGGGCTACACCTTC. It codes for CASSVVAGGYTF.

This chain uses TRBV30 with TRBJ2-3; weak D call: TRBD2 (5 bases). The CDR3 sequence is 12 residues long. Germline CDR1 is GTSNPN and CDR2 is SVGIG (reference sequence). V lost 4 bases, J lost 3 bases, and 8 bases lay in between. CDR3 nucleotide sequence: TGTGCCTGGATACCGGGGACAGATACGCAGTATTTT. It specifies CAWIPGTDTQYF.

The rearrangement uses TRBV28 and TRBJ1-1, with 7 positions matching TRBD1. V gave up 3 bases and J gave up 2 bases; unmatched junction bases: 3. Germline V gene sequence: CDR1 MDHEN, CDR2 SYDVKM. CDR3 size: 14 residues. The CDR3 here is CASSLTGLNTEAFF. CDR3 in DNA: TGTGCCAGCAGTTTGACAGGGTTAAACACTGAAGCTTTCTTT.

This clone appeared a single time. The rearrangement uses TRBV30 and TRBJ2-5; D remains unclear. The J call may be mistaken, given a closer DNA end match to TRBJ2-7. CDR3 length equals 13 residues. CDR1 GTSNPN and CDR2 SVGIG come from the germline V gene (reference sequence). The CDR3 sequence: CAWRLAASSEQYF. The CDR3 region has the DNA TGTGCCTGGAGGCTGGCGGCCTCGAGCGAGCAGTACTTC.

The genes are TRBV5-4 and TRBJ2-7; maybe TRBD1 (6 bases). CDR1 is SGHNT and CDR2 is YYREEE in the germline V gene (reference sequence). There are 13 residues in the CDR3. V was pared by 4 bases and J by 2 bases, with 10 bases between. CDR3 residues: CASSQDRTYEQYF. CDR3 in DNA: TGTGCCAGCAGCCAGGACAGAACCTACGAGCAGTACTTC.

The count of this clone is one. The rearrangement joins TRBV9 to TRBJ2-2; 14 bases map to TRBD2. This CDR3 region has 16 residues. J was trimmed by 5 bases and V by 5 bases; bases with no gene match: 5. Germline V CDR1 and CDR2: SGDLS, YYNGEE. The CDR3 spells CASRRGLAGVTGELFF. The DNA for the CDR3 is TGTGCCAGCAGACGGGGACTAGCGGGAGTTACCGGGGAGCTGTTTTTT.

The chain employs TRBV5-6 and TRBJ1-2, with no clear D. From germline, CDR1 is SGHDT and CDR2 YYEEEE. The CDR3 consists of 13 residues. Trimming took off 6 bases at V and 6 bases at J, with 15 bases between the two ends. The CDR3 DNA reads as TGTGCCAGCACCTCCGGGAGCGTCGATGGCTACACCTTC. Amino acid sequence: CASTSGSVDGYTF.

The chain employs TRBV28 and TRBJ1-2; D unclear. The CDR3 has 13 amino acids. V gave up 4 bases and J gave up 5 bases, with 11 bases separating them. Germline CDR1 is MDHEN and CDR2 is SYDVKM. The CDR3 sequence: CASSSGYGYGYTF. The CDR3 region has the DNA TGTGCCAGCAGTTCGGGGTACGGGTATGGCTACACCTTC.

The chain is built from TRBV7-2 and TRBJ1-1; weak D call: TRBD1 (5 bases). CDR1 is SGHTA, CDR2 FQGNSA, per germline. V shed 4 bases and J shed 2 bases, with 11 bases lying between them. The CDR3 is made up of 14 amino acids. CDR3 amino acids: CASSSQGENTEAFF. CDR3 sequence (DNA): TGTGCCAGCAGCTCCCAGGGCGAAAACACTGAAGCTTTCTTT.

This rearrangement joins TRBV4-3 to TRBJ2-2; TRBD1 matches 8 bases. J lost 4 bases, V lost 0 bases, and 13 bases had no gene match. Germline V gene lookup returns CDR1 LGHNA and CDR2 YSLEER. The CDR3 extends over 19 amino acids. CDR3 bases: TGCGCCAGCAGCCAAGATCGGGCCAGGGGGCAACGAGGCACCGGGGAGCTGTTTTTT. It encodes CASSQDRARGQRGTGELFF.

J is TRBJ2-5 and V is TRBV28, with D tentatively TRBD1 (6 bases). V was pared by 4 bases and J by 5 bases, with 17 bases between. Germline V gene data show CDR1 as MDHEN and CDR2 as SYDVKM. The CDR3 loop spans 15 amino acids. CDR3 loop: CASSSQGLRIETQYF. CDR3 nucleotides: TGTGCCAGCAGTTCTCAGGGGCTGAGGATCGAGACCCAGTACTTC.

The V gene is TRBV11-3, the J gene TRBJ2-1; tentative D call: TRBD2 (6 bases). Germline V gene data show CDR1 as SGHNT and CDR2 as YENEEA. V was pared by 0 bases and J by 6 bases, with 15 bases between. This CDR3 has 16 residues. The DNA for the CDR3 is TGTGCCAGCAGCTTAGATCCGGCTAGCGCTAGCAATGAGCAGTTCTTC. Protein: CASSLDPASASNEQFF. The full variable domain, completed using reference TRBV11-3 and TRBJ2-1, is EAGVVQSPRYKIIEKKQPVAFWCNPISGHNTLYWYLQNLGQGPELLIRYENEEAVDDSQLPKDRFSAERLKGVDSTLKIQPAELGDSAVYLCASSLDPASASNEQFFGPGTRLTVL.

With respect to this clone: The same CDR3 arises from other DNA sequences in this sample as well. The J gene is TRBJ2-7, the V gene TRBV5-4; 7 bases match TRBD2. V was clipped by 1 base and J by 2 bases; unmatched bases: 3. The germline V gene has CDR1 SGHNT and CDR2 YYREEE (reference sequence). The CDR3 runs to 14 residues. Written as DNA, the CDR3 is TGTGCCAGCAGCTTGCCGGGAGGAGCCTACGAGCAGTACTTC. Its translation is CASSLPGGAYEQYF.

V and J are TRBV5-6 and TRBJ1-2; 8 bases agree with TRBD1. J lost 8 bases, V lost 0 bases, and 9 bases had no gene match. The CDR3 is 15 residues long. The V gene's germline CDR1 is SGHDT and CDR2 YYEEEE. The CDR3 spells CASSLVGGQGPGYTF. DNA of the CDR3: TGTGCCAGCAGCTTGGTGGGTGGACAGGGTCCCGGCTACACCTTC. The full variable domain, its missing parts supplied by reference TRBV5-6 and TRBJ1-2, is DAGVTQSPTHLIKTRGQQVTLRCSPKSGHDTVSWYQQALGQGPQFIFQYYEEEERQRGNFPDRFSGHQFPNYSSELNVNALLLGDSALYLCASSLVGGQGPGYTFGSGTRLTVV.

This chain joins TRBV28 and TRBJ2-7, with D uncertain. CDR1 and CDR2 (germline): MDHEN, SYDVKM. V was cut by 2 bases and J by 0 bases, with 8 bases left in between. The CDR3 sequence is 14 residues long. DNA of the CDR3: TGTGCCAGCAGTTTAGACCCTAGCTCCTACGAGCAGTACTTC. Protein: CASSLDPSSYEQYF.

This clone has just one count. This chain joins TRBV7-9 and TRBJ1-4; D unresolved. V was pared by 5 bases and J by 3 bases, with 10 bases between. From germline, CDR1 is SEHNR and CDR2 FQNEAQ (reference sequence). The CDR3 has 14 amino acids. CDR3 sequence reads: CASSIRAPNEKLFF. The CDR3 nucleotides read TGTGCCAGCAGCATAAGAGCTCCTAATGAAAAACTGTTTTTT.

CDR3 bases: TGTGCCACCGTGGGGGGGACTGAAGCTTTCTTT. Translating gives CATVGGTEAFF. The V and J genes are TRBV28 and TRBJ1-1, with a tentative D call TRBD1 (5 bases). The CDR3 spans 11 residues. Germline lookup yields CDR1 MDHEN and CDR2 SYDVKM. V was shortened by 10 bases and J by 5 bases, with 11 bases between the two germline ends.

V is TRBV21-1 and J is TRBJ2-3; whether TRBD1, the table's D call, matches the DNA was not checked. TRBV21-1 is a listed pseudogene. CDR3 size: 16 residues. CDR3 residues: CASSKVAGSSTDTQYF. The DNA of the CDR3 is TGTGCCAGCAGCAAAGTTGCAGGGTCTAGCACAGATACGCAGTATTTT.

This CDR3 is CASSTLTGGAMSTQYF. DNA for the CDR3: TGTGCCAGCAGCACCTTGACAGGGGGCGCGATGTCTACGCAGTATTTT. V usage is TRBV5-4 and J usage is TRBJ2-3; 10 bases align to TRBD1. The germline V gene has CDR1 SGHNT and CDR2 YYREEE (reference sequence). After removal of 4 bases from V and 8 bases from J, the junction contained 13 bases not matched to a gene. The CDR3 consists of 16 residues.

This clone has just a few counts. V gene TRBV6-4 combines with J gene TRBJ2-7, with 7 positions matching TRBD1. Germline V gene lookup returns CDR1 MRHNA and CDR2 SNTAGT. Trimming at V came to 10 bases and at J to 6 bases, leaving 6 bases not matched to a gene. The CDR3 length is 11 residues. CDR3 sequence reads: CAIERTGEQYF. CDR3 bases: TGTGCCATTGAACGGACAGGCGAGCAGTACTTC.

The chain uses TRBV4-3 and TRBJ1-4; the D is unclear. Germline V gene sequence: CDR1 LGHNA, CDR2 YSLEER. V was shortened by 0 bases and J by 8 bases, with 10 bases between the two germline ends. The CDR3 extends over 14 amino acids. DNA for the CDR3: TGCGCCAGCAGCCAAGACCCGGGGAGGGAAAAACTGTTTTTT. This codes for CASSQDPGREKLFF.

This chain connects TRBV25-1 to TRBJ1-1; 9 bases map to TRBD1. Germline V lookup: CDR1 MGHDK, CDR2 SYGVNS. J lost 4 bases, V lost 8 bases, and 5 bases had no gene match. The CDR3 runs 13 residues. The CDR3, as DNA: TGTGCCAGCGGCCTGACAGGGGGCACTGAAGCTTTCTTT. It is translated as CASGLTGGTEAFF.

The DNA for the CDR3 is TGTGCCAGCAGCCCCCAGAATTACCAAGAGACCCAGTACTTC. Protein product: CASSPQNYQETQYF. The V call is TRBV6-5, the J call TRBJ2-5; D is unresolved. The CDR3 has 14 amino acids. V was clipped by 6 bases and J by 0 bases, with 11 bases between them. Germline V gene sequence: CDR1 MNHEY, CDR2 SVGAGI.

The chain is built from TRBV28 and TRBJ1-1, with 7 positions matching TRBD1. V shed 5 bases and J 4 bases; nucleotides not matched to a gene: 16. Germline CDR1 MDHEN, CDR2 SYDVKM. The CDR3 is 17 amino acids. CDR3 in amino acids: CASSRPIFDRVGTEAFF. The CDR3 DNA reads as TGTGCCAGCAGTCGACCCATCTTTGACAGGGTCGGCACTGAAGCTTTCTTT.

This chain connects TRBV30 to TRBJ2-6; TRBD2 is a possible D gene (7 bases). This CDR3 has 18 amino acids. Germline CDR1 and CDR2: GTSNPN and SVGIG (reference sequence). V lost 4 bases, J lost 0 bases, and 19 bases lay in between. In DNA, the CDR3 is TGTGCCTGGACCGGGGGGTGGGGGCGTGACTCTGGGGCCAACGTCCTGACTTTC. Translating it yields CAWTGGWGRDSGANVLTF.

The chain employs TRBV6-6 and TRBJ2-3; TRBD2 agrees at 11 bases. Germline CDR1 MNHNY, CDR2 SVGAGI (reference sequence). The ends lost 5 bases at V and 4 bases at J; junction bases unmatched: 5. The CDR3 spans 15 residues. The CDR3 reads CASSDIAGGADTQYF. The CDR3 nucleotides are TGTGCCAGCAGTGACATAGCGGGAGGGGCAGATACGCAGTATTTT.